These T cell receptor beta chains were read from a single sample in a study of T cells after yellow fever vaccination. TCRdb ran MiXCR on the 5' RACE reads and lists one entry per CDR3 protein. Among 350,000 or so distinct CDR3 sequences, 8.1% were seen once, and the ten largest hold 15% to 20%. The sample consisted of PBMCs, taken roughly 45 days after the first yellow fever vaccination. Receptor source: a man between 18 and 29 years old who received the YFV17D yellow fever vaccine. Each CDR3 is given with its conserved first and last residue. D genes are given only for firm matches. The size entry is marked missing in some rows and otherwise reads once, few, many or a size class.

abundance: few
v_gene: TRBV29-1
d_gene: .
j_gene: TRBJ1-5
CDR3aa: CSVEDGYDQPQHF
CDR3nt: TGCAGCGTTGAAGATGGGTACGATCAGCCCCAGCATTTT

abundance: .
v_gene: TRBV5-1
d_gene: .
j_gene: TRBJ2-5
CDR3aa: CASTEILGATQYF
CDR3nt: TGCGCCAGCACCGAAATACTAGGGGCGACCCAGTACTTC

abundance: few
v_gene: TRBV10-3
d_gene: .
j_gene: TRBJ2-2
CDR3aa: CAISEFTTSGELFF
CDR3nt: TGTGCCATCAGTGAGTTCACAACCTCCGGGGAGCTGTTTTTT

abundance: few
v_gene: TRBV2
d_gene: .
j_gene: TRBJ2-7
CDR3aa: CASSVGLPGRVDSYEQYF
CDR3nt: TGTGCCAGCAGTGTGGGCCTCCCCGGGCGGGTGGACTCCTACGAGCAGTACTTC

abundance: .
v_gene: TRBV5-1
d_gene: .
j_gene: TRBJ2-2
CDR3aa: CASSLSPPTGNTGELFF
CDR3nt: TGCGCCAGCAGCTTGTCCCCCCCGACAGGGAACACCGGGGAGCTGTTTTTT

abundance: .
v_gene: TRBV18
d_gene: .
j_gene: TRBJ2-1
CDR3aa: CASSPGQYNEQFF
CDR3nt: TGTGCCAGCTCACCTGGACAGTACAATGAGCAGTTCTTC

abundance: many
v_gene: TRBV12-3/TRBV12-4
d_gene: .
j_gene: TRBJ2-7
CDR3aa: CASSLEENYEQYF
CDR3nt: TGTGCCAGCAGTTTAGAGGAAAACTACGAGCAGTACTTC

abundance: few
v_gene: TRBV5-1
d_gene: .
j_gene: TRBJ2-1
CDR3aa: CASSLIGDEQFF
CDR3nt: TGCGCCAGCAGCTTAATTGGGGATGAGCAGTTCTTC

abundance: many
v_gene: TRBV4-3
d_gene: TRBD1
j_gene: TRBJ2-1
CDR3aa: CASSPGTANYNEQFF
CDR3nt: TGCGCCAGCAGCCCAGGGACAGCAAATTACAATGAGCAGTTCTTC

abundance: .
v_gene: TRBV7-9
d_gene: .
j_gene: TRBJ1-2
CDR3aa: CASSYSDIVNYGYTF
CDR3nt: TGTGCCAGCAGCTACAGCGACATAGTTAACTATGGCTACACCTTC

abundance: few
v_gene: TRBV12-3/TRBV12-4
d_gene: .
j_gene: TRBJ1-3
CDR3aa: CASSFRASGNTIYF
CDR3nt: TGTGCCAGCAGTTTCAGGGCATCTGGAAACACCATATATTTT

abundance: many
v_gene: TRBV11-2
d_gene: .
j_gene: TRBJ2-2
CDR3aa: CASSLASVELFF
CDR3nt: TGTGCCAGCAGCTTAGCCTCGGTAGAGCTGTTTTTT

abundance: .
v_gene: TRBV29-1
d_gene: TRBD2
j_gene: TRBJ2-5
CDR3aa: CSAPVGGYQETQYF
CDR3nt: TGCAGCGCCCCCGTGGGGGGGTACCAAGAGACCCAGTACTTC

abundance: .
v_gene: TRBV11-2
d_gene: .
j_gene: TRBJ2-1
CDR3aa: CASSLYPGTEQFF
CDR3nt: TGTGCCAGCAGCTTATACCCAGGAACTGAGCAGTTCTTC

abundance: few
v_gene: TRBV12-5
d_gene: .
j_gene: TRBJ1-5
CDR3aa: CASGWDKAQPQHF
CDR3nt: TGTGCTAGTGGTTGGGACAAGGCCCAGCCCCAGCATTTT

abundance: .
v_gene: TRBV10-3
d_gene: TRBD1
j_gene: TRBJ2-7
CDR3aa: CAISESTGGVYEQYF
CDR3nt: TGTGCCATCAGTGAGTCCACAGGGGGCGTTTACGAGCAGTACTTC

abundance: .
v_gene: TRBV7-2
d_gene: .
j_gene: TRBJ2-3
CDR3aa: CASSLVLDIAYTQYF
CDR3nt: TGTGCCAGCAGCTTAGTACTAGATATAGCGTATACGCAGTATTTT

abundance: few
v_gene: TRBV7-9
d_gene: .
j_gene: TRBJ2-1
CDR3aa: CASEDSYNEQFF
CDR3nt: TGTGCCAGCGAGGACTCCTACAATGAGCAGTTCTTC

abundance: few
v_gene: TRBV19
d_gene: .
j_gene: TRBJ2-2
CDR3aa: CASSRGWGELFF
CDR3nt: TGTGCCAGTAGCAGGGGATGGGGGGAGCTGTTTTTT

abundance: few
v_gene: TRBV5-1
d_gene: TRBD1
j_gene: TRBJ1-1
CDR3aa: CASSERQGYSGEAFF
CDR3nt: TGCGCCAGCAGCGAACGACAGGGCTATTCGGGTGAAGCTTTCTTT

abundance: .
v_gene: TRBV18
d_gene: TRBD2
j_gene: TRBJ2-7
CDR3aa: CASSPRLADYEQYF
CDR3nt: TGTGCCAGCTCACCAAGACTAGCGGATTACGAGCAGTACTTC

abundance: .
v_gene: TRBV12-3/TRBV12-4
d_gene: .
j_gene: TRBJ1-1
CDR3aa: CASSFRWENTEAFF
CDR3nt: TGTGCCAGCAGTTTCAGGTGGGAGAACACTGAAGCTTTCTTT